These 9 T cell receptor beta chains originate from one sample sequenced in a study of blood T cell repertoires in COVID-19. Only in-frame clones appear in the TCRdb table, and some are missing; sequencing was by immunoSEQ multiplex PCR. The sample yields about 350,000 clones, about 90% seen once. Source material: PBMCs or T cells enriched from blood (not recorded which). The receptors here all came from a woman under 40 who had recovered from COVID-19.

This chain links TRBV5-1 with TRBJ1-1, with D possibly being TRBD1 (6 bases). Germline-derived CDR1 and CDR2 are SGHRS and YFSETQ. The V end was cut by 3 bases, the J end by 1 base, with 13 bases between. There are 15 residues in the CDR3. The chain's CDR3 is CASSSQGTGNTEAFF. The CDR3 region has the DNA TGCGCCAGCAGCTCGCAGGGGACGGGGAACACTGAAGCTTTCTTT.

This clone was observed a handful of times. The chain links TRBV19 to TRBJ2-1, with 12 nucleotides matching TRBD2. The ends lost 8 bases at V and 3 bases at J; junction bases unmatched: 8. This CDR3 contains 16 residues. The germline V gene encodes CDR1 LNHDA and CDR2 SQIVND (reference sequence). The CDR3 coding sequence is TGTGCCAGTGGTCTAGCGGGGGGGACTATCTACAATGAGCAGTTCTTC. Amino acid sequence: CASGLAGGTIYNEQFF.

The chain is built from TRBV12-5 and TRBJ2-5, with 14 bases aligning to TRBD2. CDR3 length equals 15 residues. Germline V gives CDR1 LGHNT, CDR2 FRNRAP. J gave up 5 bases and V 6 bases, and 5 bases lay outside the gene matches. CDR3 bases: TGTGCTAGTGGCTGGGGGACTAGCGGGGGTGAGACCCAGTACTTC. This encodes CASGWGTSGGETQYF.

This chain uses TRBV5-1 with TRBJ1-3, with D hard to call. Germline-derived CDR1 and CDR2 are SGHRS and YFSETQ. The CDR3 spans 12 residues. The V gene lost 6 bases and the J gene lost 2 bases, with 6 bases spanning the gap. The CDR3 DNA reads TGCGCCAGCACGGGAGCTGGAAACACCATATATTTT. It translates to CASTGAGNTIYF. The complete variable domain, with remaining parts taken from reference TRBV5-1 and TRBJ1-3, reads KAGVTQTPRYLIKTRGQQVTLSCSPISGHRSVSWYQQTPGQGLQFLFEYFSETQRNKGNFPGRFSGRQFSNSRSEMNVSTLELGDSALYLCASTGAGNTIYFGEGSWLTVV.

Here the CDR3 DNA reads TGTGCCTGGAGTGTACAGGGGGGGAGGTCTGGCTACACCTTC. This encodes CAWSVQGGRSGYTF. The gene calls are TRBV30 and TRBJ1-2; TRBD1 agrees at 8 bases. The CDR3 is 14 amino acids. After removal of 0 bases from V and 7 bases from J, the junction contained 7 bases not matched to a gene. Germline V CDR1 and CDR2: GTSNPN, SVGIG (reference sequence).

The chain couples TRBV5-1 to TRBJ2-7, with 9 bases matching TRBD2. Germline V gene data show CDR1 as SGHRS and CDR2 as YFSETQ. The CDR3 is 18 residues long. V shed 2 bases and J 2 bases; nucleotides not matched to a gene: 14. DNA of the CDR3: TGCGCCAGCAGCTTTAGTTTCGGAACTAGCGGGCTCGCCTACGAGCAGTACTTC. Translation: CASSFSFGTSGLAYEQYF.

This rearrangement joins TRBV4-1 to TRBJ2-7; the D gene is possibly TRBD2 (5 bases). V was trimmed by 1 base and J by 2 bases, leaving 9 bases between them. This CDR3 spans 14 amino acids. CDR1 is MGHRA and CDR2 is YSYEKL in the germline V gene. The CDR3 DNA follows: TGCGCCAGCAGCCAAGTTTCGGGGACCTACGAGCAGTACTTC. Translation: CASSQVSGTYEQYF.

The rearrangement uses TRBV7-9 and TRBJ2-2; D is unresolved. The ends were cut back, 2 bases at V and 4 bases at J, with 11 bases in the middle. Germline values: CDR1 SEHNR, CDR2 FQNEAQ (reference sequence). The CDR3 is made up of 15 amino acids. The CDR3 spells CASSLTIVGTGELFF. CDR3 nucleotide sequence: TGTGCCAGCAGCTTAACTATAGTTGGCACCGGGGAGCTGTTTTTT. Variable domain in full (rest from reference TRBV7-9 and TRBJ2-2): DTGVSQNPRHKITKRGQNVTFRCDPISEHNRLYWYRQTLGQGPEFLTYFQNEAQLEKSRLLSDRFSAERPKGSFSTLEIQRTEQGDSAMYLCASSLTIVGTGELFFGEGSRLTVL.

The rearrangement joins TRBV5-1 to TRBJ2-1, with D perhaps matching TRBD2 (6 bases). Looked up from germline, CDR1 is SGHRS and CDR2 is YFSETQ. CDR3 length equals 17 residues. The V gene lost 2 bases and the J gene lost 0 bases, with 15 bases spanning the gap. The CDR3, as DNA: TGCGCCAGCAGCTTATTGGGGGGTACCTACTCCTACAATGAGCAGTTCTTC. It yields the protein CASSLLGGTYSYNEQFF.